This is a list of T cell receptor beta chains from one sample in a study of blood T cell repertoires in COVID-19. The data were produced by immunoSEQ multiplex PCR, yet TCRdb's version contains in-frame clones alone and is incomplete. Of around 190,000 clones detected, about 90% appear once; the ten largest clones hold roughly 9%. Source material: PBMCs or T cells enriched from blood (not recorded which). Receptors were obtained from a woman aged 18-29 years who had recovered from COVID-19. The CDR3 runs from the conserved cysteine through the conserved F or W. A D gene is named only where the DNA matches it firmly. Expanded clones get a size class; other rows say once, few or many, or leave the size out.

clone_size	d_call	v_call	j_call	cdr3_aa	cdr3_nt
NA	NA	TRBV7-8	TRBJ1-2	CASSARVLGNYGYTF	TGTGCCAGCAGCGCCAGGGTGTTGGGAAACTATGGCTACACCTTC
NA	TRBD2	TRBV7-9	TRBJ2-2	CASSPSGRDTGELFF	TGTGCCAGCAGTCCCAGCGGGAGAGACACCGGGGAGCTGTTTTTT
NA	NA	TRBV7-2	TRBJ1-1	CASSHPGGGWDTEAFF	TGTGCCAGCAGCCACCCAGGCGGGGGCTGGGACACTGAAGCTTTCTTT
NA	NA	TRBV6-1	TRBJ1-5	CASSDAIGESPQHF	TGTGCCAGCAGTGACGCCATCGGGGAGTCGCCCCAGCATTTT
NA	NA	TRBV2	TRBJ2-2	CASGATWVANTGELFF	TGTGCCAGCGGGGCGACGTGGGTGGCAAACACCGGGGAGCTGTTTTTT
NA	TRBD1	TRBV28	TRBJ1-2	CASSKEDRSYGYTF	TGTGCCAGCAGTAAAGAGGACAGGTCCTATGGCTACACCTTC
NA	TRBD1	TRBV6-5	TRBJ2-7	CASSRQGVYEQYF	TGTGCCAGCAGCCGACAGGGGGTCTACGAGCAGTACTTC
NA	NA	TRBV9	TRBJ1-2	CASSTQRTGNYGYTF	TGTGCCAGCAGCACCCAGAGGACGGGGAACTATGGCTACACCTTC
NA	NA	TRBV14	TRBJ2-7	CASSHIGRGSYEQYF	TGTGCCAGCAGCCACATAGGCCGGGGTTCCTACGAGCAGTACTTC
NA	TRBD1	TRBV11-2	TRBJ1-1	CASSTRTGGANTEAFF	TGTGCCAGCAGCACCCGGACAGGGGGTGCGAACACTGAAGCTTTCTTT
NA	NA	TRBV3-1/TRBV3-2	TRBJ1-3	CASSRPQGSSGNTIYF	TGTGCCAGCAGCCGCCCTCAGGGGAGCTCTGGAAACACCATATATTTT
once	TRBD1	TRBV30	TRBJ1-1	CAWKGDRDRATEAFF	TGTGCCTGGAAGGGGGACCGGGACAGGGCCACTGAAGCTTTCTTT
NA	TRBD1	TRBV7-8	TRBJ1-5	CASSPPGTGEQPQHF	TGTGCCAGCAGCCCTCCCGGGACAGGGGAACAGCCCCAGCATTTT
once	NA	TRBV3-1/TRBV3-2	TRBJ2-4	CASSPLGSKNIQYF	TGTGCCAGCAGTCCTCTAGGTAGCAAAAACATTCAGTACTTC
NA	TRBD1	TRBV7-9	TRBJ1-1	CASSFRRDRMNTEAFF	TGTGCCAGCAGCTTTAGGCGGGACAGGATGAACACTGAAGCTTTCTTT
NA	NA	TRBV3-1/TRBV3-2	TRBJ2-3	CASSQGSLGGTADTQYF	TGTGCCAGCAGCCAGGGATCCCTCGGCGGGACTGCAGATACGCAGTATTTT
NA	NA	TRBV18	TRBJ1-1	CASSLTANTEAFF	TGTGCCAGCTCGTTGACAGCGAACACTGAAGCTTTCTTT
NA	NA	TRBV14	TRBJ2-1	CASSLMAGLAPGGNEQFF	TGTGCCAGCAGCCTGATGGCCGGGCTAGCACCCGGCGGGAATGAGCAGTTCTTC
NA	NA	TRBV27	TRBJ1-1	CASSLSPLPNTEAFF	TGTGCCAGCAGTTTATCTCCACTCCCGAACACTGAAGCTTTCTTT
NA	NA	TRBV28	TRBJ1-6	CASSPGGLNSPLHF	TGTGCCAGCAGCCCGGGGGGTCTCAATTCACCCCTCCACTTT
NA	NA	TRBV6-4	TRBJ2-2	CASSGQATGELFF	TGTGCCAGCAGTGGACAGGCCACCGGGGAGCTGTTTTTT
NA	TRBD1	TRBV2	TRBJ1-3	CASSRQGWSNTIYF	TGTGCCAGCAGTAGACAGGGATGGAGTAACACCATATATTTT
NA	TRBD1	TRBV11-2	TRBJ2-2	CASSLGTGEPGELFF	TGTGCCAGCAGCTTAGGAACAGGGGAACCCGGGGAGCTGTTTTTT
few	TRBD1	TRBV14	TRBJ1-2	CASSPGTGIYGYTF	TGTGCCAGCAGCCCCGGGACAGGGATCTATGGCTACACCTTC
NA	NA	TRBV19	TRBJ2-7	CASWRGVPYEQYF	TGTGCCTCCTGGCGGGGCGTTCCCTACGAGCAGTACTTC
once	NA	TRBV6-4	TRBJ1-1	CASSGAGERFTEAFF	TGTGCCAGCAGTGGGGCAGGGGAGAGGTTCACTGAAGCTTTCTTT
NA	TRBD1	TRBV3-1/TRBV3-2	TRBJ1-4	CASSHPGGPEKLFF	TGTGCCAGCAGCCACCCAGGGGGTCCTGAAAAACTGTTTTTT
NA	NA	TRBV6-6	TRBJ2-7	CASSYAGSYEQYF	TGTGCCAGCAGTTACGCAGGTTCCTACGAGCAGTACTTC
NA	TRBD2	TRBV27	TRBJ2-3	CASSLLAGGFSTDTQYF	TGTGCCAGCAGTTTACTAGCGGGGGGGTTTAGCACAGATACGCAGTATTTT
NA	TRBD1	TRBV7-2	TRBJ1-2	CASSFSQGADGYTF	TGTGCCAGCAGCTTCTCCCAGGGGGCGGATGGCTACACCTTC
NA	NA	TRBV3-1/TRBV3-2	TRBJ2-7	CASSQVLDRPYEQYF	TGTGCCAGCAGCCAAGTCCTCGACAGGCCCTACGAGCAGTACTTC
NA	TRBD1	TRBV4-3	TRBJ2-5	CASSQNGDSQETQYF	TGCGCCAGCAGCCAAAATGGGGACAGCCAAGAGACCCAGTACTTC
NA	NA	TRBV5-8	TRBJ1-3	CASPRREGDGNTIYF	TGTGCCAGCCCCCGGAGGGAAGGCGACGGAAACACCATATATTTT
NA	TRBD1	TRBV29-1	TRBJ1-1	CSVEGQAAEAFF	TGCAGCGTTGAGGGACAGGCCGCTGAAGCTTTCTTT
once	NA	TRBV27	TRBJ1-6	CASSRGPLYNSPLHF	TGTGCCAGCAGCCGGGGTCCACTCTATAATTCACCCCTCCACTTT
NA	NA	TRBV19	TRBJ2-2	CASSHTGELFF	TGTGCCAGTAGCCATACCGGGGAGCTGTTTTTT